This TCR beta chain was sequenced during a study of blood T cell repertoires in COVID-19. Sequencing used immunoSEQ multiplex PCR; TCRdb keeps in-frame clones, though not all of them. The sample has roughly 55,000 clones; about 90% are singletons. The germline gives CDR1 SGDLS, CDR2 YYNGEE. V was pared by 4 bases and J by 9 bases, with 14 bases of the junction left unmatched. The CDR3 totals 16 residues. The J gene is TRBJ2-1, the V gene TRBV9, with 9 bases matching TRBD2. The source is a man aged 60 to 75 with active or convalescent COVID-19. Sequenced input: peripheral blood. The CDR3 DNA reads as TGTGCCAGCAGCCCTCGTAGCGGGGGACCTGGTGGTGAGCAGTTCTTC. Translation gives CASSPRSGGPGGEQFF.